These T cell receptor beta chains were read from a single sample in a study of molecular identifiers for immune sequencing clone quantification. Using its own MiXCR run on the PCR reads, TCRdb lists one record per CDR3 protein. The sample lists around 480,000 distinct CDR3 sequences; over 20% were seen once. The sequenced sample consisted of naive CD8+ T cells from blood, with Jurkat cell RNA spiked in. These receptors were taken from a human donor in good health. Some libraries in this study had Jurkat cell RNA spiked in. CDR3s include the opening cysteine and the closing phenylalanine or tryptophan. The D gene is left open where the match is weak. Only some rows state a clone size, as once, few, many or a class for expanded clones.

>TRBJ1-2|TRBV7-9|NA|few
TGTGCCAGCAGCCCCCTAGGGGGGGCAATTGGCTACACCTTC
CASSPLGGAIGYTF
>TRBJ2-3|TRBV11-2|TRBD2|many
TGTGCCAGCAGCACCAGCGGGGGCACAGATACGCAGTATTTT
CASSTSGGTDTQYF
>TRBJ2-3|TRBV3-1|NA|few
TGTGCCAGCAGCCAAGGTATTTCCCTCACAGATACGCAGTATTTT
CASSQGISLTDTQYF
>TRBJ1-1|TRBV6-5|NA|few
TGTGCCAGCAGTTACTCGATGGCGGGAGAAGCTTTCTTT
CASSYSMAGEAFF
>TRBJ2-7|TRBV20-1|NA|many
TGCAGTGCTAGAGATCGAAAAGGCCTCCTCTACGAGCAGTACTTC
CSARDRKGLLYEQYF
>TRBJ1-1|TRBV29-1|NA|many
TGCAGCGTTGAGTACATCCTGAACACTGAAGCTTTCTTT
CSVEYILNTEAFF
>TRBJ1-1|TRBV2|NA|NA
TGTGGCAAGCAGGGGCGGACGAACACTGAAGCTTTCTTT
CGKQGRTNTEAFF
>TRBJ1-5|TRBV19|TRBD1|many
TGTGCCAGCCGGACAGGGAATCAGCCCCAGCATTTT
CASRTGNQPQHF
>TRBJ2-7|TRBV12-3/TRBV12-4|NA|few
TGTGCCAGCGATGACGGAGCAGACGGCGGGGAGCAGTACTTC
CASDDGADGGEQYF
>TRBJ2-5|TRBV5-1|NA|NA
TGCGCCAGCAGCGGGGACTGGGACCAAGAGACCCAGTACTTC
CASSGDWDQETQYF
>TRBJ2-7|TRBV7-9|NA|many
TGTGCCAGCAGCCCTCGGGGGACGCCGTACGAGCAGTACTTC
CASSPRGTPYEQYF
>TRBJ2-1|TRBV24-1|NA|few
TGTGCCACCAGTGAGTGGACACAGAACAATGAGCAGTTCTTC
CATSEWTQNNEQFF
>TRBJ1-1|TRBV7-2|NA|few
TGTGCCAGCAGCCCATACGGAGTGAACACTGAAGCTTTCTTT
CASSPYGVNTEAFF
>TRBJ1-4|TRBV2|NA|few
TGTGCCAGCCATACAGGGAATAATGAAAAACTGTTTTTT
CASHTGNNEKLFF
>TRBJ1-5|TRBV7-2|NA|many
TGTGCCAGCAGCTTAGGATACAGGGATTTTGGCAATCAGCCCCAGCATTTT
CASSLGYRDFGNQPQHF
>TRBJ2-2|TRBV28|NA|few
TGTGCCAGCAGTTTCCGGGGAATTAACACCGGGGAGCTGTTTTTT
CASSFRGINTGELFF
>TRBJ2-3|TRBV27|TRBD2|many
TGTGCCAGCAGTTCGCGACTAGCTGAGACGCAGTATTTT
CASSSRLAETQYF
>TRBJ1-1|TRBV25-1|NA|NA
TGTGCCTGCAGTGTAACGGTTTCCACTGAAGCTTTCTTT
CACSVTVSTEAFF
>TRBJ2-5|TRBV11-1|NA|few
TGTGCCAGCAGGTGGACACCCCAAGAGACCCAGTACTTC
CASRWTPQETQYF
>TRBJ1-5|TRBV7-8|NA|many
TGTGCCAGCAGCTTATTTGCTGGCAGTAGCAATCAGCCCCAGCATTTT
CASSLFAGSSNQPQHF
>TRBJ2-3|TRBV13|NA|NA
TGTGCCAGCAGCTCCACTTCCTTCGCAGATACGCAGTATTTT
CASSSTSFADTQYF